This TCR beta chain is drawn from a study of naive and memory T cell subsets. V lost 3 bases and J lost 6, with 10 bases in between. This CDR3 region has 13 residues. The germline V gene encodes CDR1 SGHRS and CDR2 YFSETQ. Worth noting for this clonotype: The antigen is unknown.

General study points: Naive and memory repertoire findings lacked a ground truth for validation.

Both TRBC1 and TRBC2 were covered by a beta constant-region primer of two equimolar oligonucleotides. TCRdb redid the calling of the UMI-ligation and nested PCR reads with MiXCR, one entry per CDR3 protein. The table records some 83,000 distinct CDR3 sequences, around 13% of them present only once. Sequencing input: central memory CD4+ T cells from blood. The rearrangement uses TRBV5-1 and TRBJ2-1, with D perhaps TRBD2 (5 bases). This receptor was obtained from a human donor in good health. Written as DNA, the CDR3 is TGCGCCAGCAGCTATAACGGAGGCAATGAGCAGTTCTTC. This gives the protein CASSYNGGNEQFF.